This passage covers 5 T cell receptor beta chains from one sample sequenced in a study of CD8 T cells in ankylosing spondylitis. TCRdb ran MiXCR on the 5' RACE reads and lists one entry per CDR3 protein. The table includes about 240,000 distinct CDR3 sequences, more than 20% detected once. Specimen: blood, either unsorted or a sorted T cell fraction (not recorded which). These receptors came from a male donor with ankylosing spondylitis or in good health (not recorded which).

This sequence joins TRBV10-3 and TRBJ2-5, with D perhaps matching TRBD1 (5 bases). The germline CDR1 and CDR2 sequences are ENHRY and SYGVKD. V lost 10 bases and J 0 bases, leaving 9 bases between the germline ends. The CDR3 covers 12 residues. The CDR3 is CATQGHQETQYF. The CDR3, as DNA: TGTGCCACCCAGGGTCACCAAGAGACCCAGTACTTC.

The genes are TRBV7-8 and TRBJ2-7; D is uncertain. Per the germline V gene, CDR1 is SGHVS and CDR2 is FQNEAQ. The CDR3 has 13 residues. V was pared by 7 bases and J by 5 bases, with 15 bases between. The CDR3 loop reads CASTKGLVHEQYF. The CDR3 DNA sequence: TGTGCCAGCACGAAGGGCTTGGTCCACGAGCAGTACTTC.

This clonotype appeared many times. This chain links TRBV29-1 with TRBJ1-4, with 7 bases fitting TRBD1. The germline V gene has CDR1 SQVTM and CDR2 ANQGSEA. The length of the CDR3 is 13 residues. V lost 4 bases to trimming and J lost 5 bases; unmatched junction nucleotides: 4. This CDR3 reads CSVAGQRNEKLFF. For the CDR3, the DNA is TGCAGCGTTGCGGGACAGAGGAATGAAAAACTGTTTTTT.

This chain connects TRBV20-1 to TRBJ2-1; perhaps TRBD1 as D (6 bases). Trimming removed 5 bases at V and 5 bases at J, with 16 bases between. The germline gives CDR1 DFQATT, CDR2 SNEGSKA (reference sequence). CDR3 size: 14 residues. The CDR3 nucleotides are TGCAGTGCTCAGACAGGAGGTGCCCACAATGAGCAGTTCTTC. Its protein product is CSAQTGGAHNEQFF.

This clonotype showed up just a few times. The chain carries TRBV27 and TRBJ2-2; 7 bases line up with TRBD1. The CDR3 contains 13 residues. Germline V lookup: CDR1 MNHEY, CDR2 SMNVEV (reference sequence). Trimming cost V 6 bases and J 3 bases; bases outside gene matches: 1. In DNA form, the CDR3 reads TGTGCCAGCAGGACAGGGTACACCGGGGAGCTGTTTTTT. Amino acid sequence: CASRTGYTGELFF.